This T cell receptor beta chain came from a study of patients and donors after allogeneic stem cell transplantation. TCRdb reprocessed the RT-PCR reads via MiXCR and lists one record per CDR3 protein. The table lists about a million distinct CDR3 sequences, about a sixth of them singletons, with about 6% in the top ten. In this sample, this clonotype turned up a few times. CDR3 length: 15 amino acids. V lost 2 bases and J 1 base, leaving 11 bases between the germline ends. CDR1 is DFQATT and CDR2 is SNEGSKA in the germline V gene (reference sequence). The chain links TRBV20-1 to TRBJ2-2, with no clear D. Material: blood, either unsorted or a sorted T cell fraction (not recorded which). This receptor was identified in a human donor who was either an allogeneic HSCT recipient or a stem cell or donor lymphocyte infusion donor (not recorded which). It is not recorded whose cells these are; they may come from a transplant donor. DNA for the CDR3: TGCAGTGCTAGACAATTCGGCGGGAACACCGGGGAGCTGTTTTTT. Amino acids: CSARQFGGNTGELFF.